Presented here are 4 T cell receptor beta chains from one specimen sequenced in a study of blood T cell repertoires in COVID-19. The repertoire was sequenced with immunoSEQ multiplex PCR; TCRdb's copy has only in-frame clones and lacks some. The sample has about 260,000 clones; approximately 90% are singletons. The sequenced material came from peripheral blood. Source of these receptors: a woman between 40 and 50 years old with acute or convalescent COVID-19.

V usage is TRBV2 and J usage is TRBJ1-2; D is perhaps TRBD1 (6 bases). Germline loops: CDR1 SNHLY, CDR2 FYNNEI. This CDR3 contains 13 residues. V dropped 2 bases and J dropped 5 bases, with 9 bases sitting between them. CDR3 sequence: CASSERQDYGYTF. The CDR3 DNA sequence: TGTGCCAGCAGTGAAAGACAGGATTATGGCTACACCTTC. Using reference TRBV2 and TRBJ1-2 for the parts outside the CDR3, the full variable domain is EPEVTQTPSHQVTQMGQEVILRCVPISNHLYFYWYRQILGQKVEFLVSFYNNEISEKSEIFDDQFSVERPDGSNFTLKIRSTKLEDSAMYFCASSERQDYGYTFGSGTRLTVV.

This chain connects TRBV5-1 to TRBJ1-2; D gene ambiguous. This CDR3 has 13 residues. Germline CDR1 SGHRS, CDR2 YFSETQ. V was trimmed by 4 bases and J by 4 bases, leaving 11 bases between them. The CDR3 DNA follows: TGCGCCAGCAGCCGGGAAAAGGGCTATGGCTACACCTTC. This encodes CASSREKGYGYTF.

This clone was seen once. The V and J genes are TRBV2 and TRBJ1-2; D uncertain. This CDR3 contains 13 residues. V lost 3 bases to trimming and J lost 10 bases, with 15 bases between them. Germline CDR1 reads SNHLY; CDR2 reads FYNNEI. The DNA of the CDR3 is TGTGCCAGCAGTGACGTTGGGAGCCGGGACTACACCTTC. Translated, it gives CASSDVGSRDYTF.

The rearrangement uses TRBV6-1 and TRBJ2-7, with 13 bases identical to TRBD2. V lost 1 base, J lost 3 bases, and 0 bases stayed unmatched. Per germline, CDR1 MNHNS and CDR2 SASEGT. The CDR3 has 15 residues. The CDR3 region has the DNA TGTGCCAGCAGTGAAGGACTAGCGGGGGGCTACGAGCAGTACGTC. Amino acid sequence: CASSEGLAGGYEQYV.